Shown below are 14 T cell receptor beta chains from a single sample sequenced in a study of identical twins. TCRdb re-derived calls from the 5' RACE reads in MiXCR, one entry per CDR3 protein. The table shows 430,000 or so distinct CDR3 sequences, with approximately 25% occurring only once. A further study also used this sample, focusing on T cells expressing NK-cell markers.

Sequenced material: CD4+ T cells sorted from blood. These receptors originate from a woman aged 18-35 years in good health.

This clonotype was found a few times. This chain connects TRBV9 to TRBJ1-5; 7 positions agree with TRBD1. The CDR3 sequence is 13 residues long. Germline V CDR1 and CDR2: SGDLS, YYNGEE. With 3 bases clipped from V and 9 bases from J, the junction kept 6 bases outside the gene matches. DNA for the CDR3: TGTGCCAGCAGCGGCTGGACAGGCGGGCCCCAGCATTTT. Its translation is CASSGWTGGPQHF.

This clonotype appeared a few times. The J gene is TRBJ1-2, the V gene TRBV6-5; the match to TRBD1 covers 7 bases. The CDR3 extends over 12 amino acids. Germline assignment: CDR1 MNHEY and CDR2 SVGAGI. The ends lost 5 bases at V and 7 bases at J; junction bases unmatched: 4. This chain's CDR3 is CASSRTGLGYTF. The DNA of the CDR3 is TGTGCCAGCAGTCGGACAGGTCTTGGCTACACCTTC.

The CDR3 nucleotides read TGTGCCAGTAACGAGTGGGGGAACTATGGCTACACCTTC. It yields the protein CASNEWGNYGYTF. The chain is built from TRBV19 and TRBJ1-2, with D tentatively TRBD1 (5 bases). Germline CDR1 reads LNHDA; CDR2 reads SQIVND (reference sequence). Trimming pared 7 bases from V and 2 bases from J, leaving 11 bases between. This CDR3 is built from 13 residues.

In its sample, this clonotype was seen a few times. The chain links TRBV20-1 to TRBJ2-3, with TRBD2 as a possible D gene (7 bases). The CDR3 totals 14 residues. V dropped 2 bases and J dropped 5 bases, with 14 bases sitting between them. The germline CDR1 and CDR2 sequences are DFQATT and SNEGSKA (reference sequence). CDR3 region: CSARWGGRLDTQYF. The CDR3 DNA sequence: TGCAGTGCTAGATGGGGGGGGCGGTTAGATACGCAGTATTTT.

The V and J genes are TRBV9 and TRBJ2-7; 10 bases align to TRBD1. CDR3 size: 15 residues. CDR1 and CDR2 from the germline V gene are SGDLS and YYNGEE. The junction had 9 bases not matched to a gene; V was cut back by 3 bases and J by 6 bases. CDR3 nucleotides: TGTGCCAGCAGCGCTACTGGGACAGGGGATGGCGAGCAGTACTTC. It encodes CASSATGTGDGEQYF. The full variable domain, completed using reference TRBV9 and TRBJ2-7, is DSGVTQTPKHLITATGQRVTLRCSPRSGDLSVYWYQQSLDQGLQFLIQYYNGEERAKGNILERFSAQQFPDLHSELNLSSLELGDSALYFCASSATGTGDGEQYFGPGTRLTVT.

There are a few counts of this clonotype. J is TRBJ2-5 and V is TRBV7-8, with D possibly matching TRBD2 (6 bases). This CDR3 region has 14 residues. The germline CDR1 and CDR2 sequences are SGHVS and FQNEAQ. Trimming cost V 5 bases and J 4 bases, with 14 bases left between them. Here the CDR3 DNA reads TGTGCCAGCAGCCCCACGACGGGAGCAGAGACCCAGTACTTC. This translates into CASSPTTGAETQYF.

This clonotype has more than one count but fewer than ten. V is TRBV11-2 and J is TRBJ2-7; 9 nucleotides line up with TRBD2. Per the germline V gene, CDR1 is SGHAT and CDR2 is FQNNGV. The V segment lost 2 bases and the J segment 2 bases; nucleotides outside the gene matches: 13. The CDR3 totals 18 residues. In DNA, the CDR3 is TGTGCCAGCAGCTTAAGACCCGAACTAGCGGGTTTAGCCTACGAGCAGTACTTC. It translates to CASSLRPELAGLAYEQYF.

J is TRBJ2-3 and V is TRBV7-2; D might be TRBD2 (6 bases). CDR3 length equals 14 residues. Germline V gene lookup returns CDR1 SGHTA and CDR2 FQGNSA. V gave up 5 bases and J gave up 3 bases, with 12 bases separating them. CDR3 nucleotides: TGTGCCAGCAGCCGGACCCGGGAGACAGATACGCAGTATTTT. The encoded protein is CASSRTRETDTQYF.

The CDR3 bases are TGTGCCAGCAGCGATACAGGGAGGGCCTCGTCCCAGTACTTC. Translating gives CASSDTGRASSQYF. The rearrangement uses TRBV5-6 and TRBJ2-5; D may be TRBD2 (7 bases). CDR1 is SGHDT, CDR2 YYEEEE, per germline. V lost 4 bases, J lost 9 bases, and 19 bases lay in between. CDR3 size: 14 residues.

The chain uses TRBV20-1 and TRBJ2-5, with no clear D. Trimming removed 6 bases from V and 7 bases from J, with 9 bases in between. The CDR3 extends over 10 amino acids. Per germline, CDR1 DFQATT and CDR2 SNEGSKA (reference sequence). CDR3 bases: TGCAGTGCCACGTTGGGGACCCAGTACTTC. This translates into CSATLGTQYF.

V usage is TRBV14 and J usage is TRBJ2-5, with D perhaps TRBD2 (5 bases). Trimming stripped 1 base from V and 4 bases from J, with 16 bases between. CDR3 length equals 16 residues. Per the germline V gene, CDR1 is SGHDN and CDR2 is FVKESK. CDR3 residues: CASSQVGGSGRETQYF. The CDR3 DNA reads as TGTGCCAGCAGCCAAGTAGGTGGGAGCGGACGAGAGACCCAGTACTTC.

This clonotype has more than one count but fewer than ten. The chain uses TRBV5-1 and TRBJ2-5, with D unclear. Trimming pared 7 bases from V and 0 bases from J, leaving 4 bases between. CDR3 length: 11 residues. The germline gives CDR1 SGHRS, CDR2 YFSETQ. The CDR3 protein is CASGNQETQYF. The CDR3 nucleotides are TGCGCCAGCGGTAACCAAGAGACCCAGTACTTC.

The chain recombines TRBV20-1 with TRBJ2-5, with D possibly matching TRBD2 (5 bases). V was trimmed by 6 bases and J by 5 bases, leaving 19 bases between them. The germline gives CDR1 DFQATT, CDR2 SNEGSKA (reference sequence). The CDR3 contains 14 residues. CDR3 residues: CSAGEGRGWETQYF. The CDR3 DNA is TGCAGTGCCGGGGAAGGGAGAGGGTGGGAGACCCAGTACTTC.

This clonotype was observed a handful of times. The chain employs TRBV3-1 and TRBJ2-1; D call uncertain. CDR1 LGHDT and CDR2 YNNKEL come from the germline V gene (reference sequence). Trimming shortened V by 1 base and J by 8 bases, and 6 bases separated the two germline ends. CDR3 size: 12 residues. CDR3 coding DNA: TGTGCCAGCAGCCAAGTTGTTCATGAGCAGTTCTTC. Amino acids: CASSQVVHEQFF.